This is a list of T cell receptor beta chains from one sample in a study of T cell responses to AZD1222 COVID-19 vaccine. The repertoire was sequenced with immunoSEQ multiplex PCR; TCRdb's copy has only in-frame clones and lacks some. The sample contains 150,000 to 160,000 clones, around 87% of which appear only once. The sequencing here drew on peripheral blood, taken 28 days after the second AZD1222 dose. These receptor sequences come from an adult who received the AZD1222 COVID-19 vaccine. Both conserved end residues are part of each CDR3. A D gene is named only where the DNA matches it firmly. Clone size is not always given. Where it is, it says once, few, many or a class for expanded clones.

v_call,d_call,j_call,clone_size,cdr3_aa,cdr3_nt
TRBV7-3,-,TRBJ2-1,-,CASSVLGASDEQFF,TGTGCCAGCAGCGTACTTGGAGCTTCGGATGAGCAGTTCTTC
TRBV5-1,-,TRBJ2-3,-,CASSLGQLSGTQYF,TGCGCCAGCAGCTTGGGACAGCTGTCGGGTACGCAGTATTTT
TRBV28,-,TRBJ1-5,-,CASSFRGVGSNQPQHF,TGTGCCAGCAGTTTCCGGGGGGTTGGGAGCAATCAGCCCCAGCATTTT
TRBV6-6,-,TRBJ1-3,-,CASSYSQGSGNTIYF,TGTGCCAGCAGTTACTCGCAGGGGTCTGGAAACACCATATATTTT
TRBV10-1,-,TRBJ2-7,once,CADRRTTTYEQYF,TGCGCCGATAGGCGGACTACAACCTACGAGCAGTACTTC
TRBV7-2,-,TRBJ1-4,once,CASSPVGATNEKLFF,TGTGCCAGCAGCCCCGTCGGTGCGACTAATGAAAAACTGTTTTTT
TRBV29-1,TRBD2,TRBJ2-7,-,CSGMGLGNEQYF,TGCAGCGGGATGGGACTAGGAAACGAGCAGTACTTC
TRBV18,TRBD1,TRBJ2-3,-,CASSPKPRTGNTDTQYF,TGTGCCAGCTCACCAAAGCCTCGGACAGGGAACACAGATACGCAGTATTTT
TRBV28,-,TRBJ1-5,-,CASSLTPEYQPQHF,TGTGCCAGCAGTTTGACCCCTGAGTATCAGCCCCAGCATTTT
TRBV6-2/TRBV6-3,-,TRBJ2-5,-,CASSYPGRETQYF,TGTGCCAGCAGTTATCCCGGGCGAGAGACCCAGTACTTC
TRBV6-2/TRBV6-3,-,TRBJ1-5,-,CASSYGWANQPQHF,TGTGCCAGCAGTTACGGGTGGGCCAATCAGCCCCAGCATTTT
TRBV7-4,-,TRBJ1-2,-,CASSPWDRTGRSGGYTF,TGTGCCAGCAGCCCTTGGGACCGCACAGGGAGGTCTGGGGGCTACACCTTC
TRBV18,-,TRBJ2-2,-,CASSLRDSATGELFF,TGTGCCAGCTCGCTCCGGGACTCAGCCACCGGGGAGCTGTTTTTT
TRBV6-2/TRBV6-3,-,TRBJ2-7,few,CASSYWGLGYEQYF,TGTGCCAGCAGTTACTGGGGACTGGGTTACGAGCAGTACTTC
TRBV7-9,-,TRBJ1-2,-,CASSLGGGGSNYGYTF,TGTGCCAGCAGCTTAGGGGGAGGAGGGAGTAACTATGGCTACACCTTC
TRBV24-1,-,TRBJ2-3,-,CAVQGHRADTQYF,TGTGCCGTACAGGGCCATAGGGCAGATACGCAGTATTTT
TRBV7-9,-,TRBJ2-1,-,CASEGPIHEQFF,TGTGCCAGCGAGGGGCCGATCCATGAGCAGTTCTTC
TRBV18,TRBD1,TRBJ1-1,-,CASSPPPGQKIMNTEAFF,TGTGCCAGCTCACCACCCCCGGGACAGAAGATCATGAACACTGAAGCTTTCTTT
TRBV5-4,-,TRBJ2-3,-,CASSPGQRGTDTQYF,TGTGCCAGCAGCCCGGGCCAGCGGGGCACAGATACGCAGTATTTT
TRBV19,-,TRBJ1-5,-,CASRDTNQPQHF,TGTGCCAGTAGGGACACCAATCAGCCCCAGCATTTT
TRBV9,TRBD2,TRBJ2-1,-,CASSVDASGRFEQFF,TGTGCCAGCAGCGTAGACGCTAGCGGGAGATTTGAGCAGTTCTTC
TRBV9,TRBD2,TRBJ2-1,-,CASSGGGLAGREQFF,TGTGCCAGCAGCGGTGGTGGACTAGCGGGACGGGAGCAGTTCTTC
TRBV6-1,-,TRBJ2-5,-,CASSEDDLSAETQYF,TGTGCCAGCAGTGAAGATGATCTCTCGGCGGAGACCCAGTACTTC